The rows below give T cell receptor beta chains drawn from one sample of a study of blood T cell repertoires in COVID-19. Assay used: immunoSEQ multiplex PCR; TCRdb lists only in-frame clones, some missing. The table lists 200,000 to 250,000 clones, roughly 85% of them singletons. The sequencing input was peripheral blood. These receptors were collected from a woman in her seventies with COVID-19, enrolled during active disease. Both conserved end residues are part of each CDR3. The D gene is left open where the match is weak. The listing skips clone size in some rows; elsewhere it reads once, few, many or a size class.

TRBV28	-	-	TRBJ1-1	TGTGCCAGCAGTTTCTCCTGGCCGAACACTGAAGCTTTCTTT	CASSFSWPNTEAFF
TRBV5-1	-	TRBD1	TRBJ1-2	TGCGCCAGCAGCCGGTTGGGACAGGGGATGGGCTACACCTTC	CASSRLGQGMGYTF
TRBV6-6	-	TRBD1	TRBJ2-3	TGTGCCAGCAGTACGGGACAGGGAGCCACAGATACGCAGTATTTT	CASSTGQGATDTQYF
TRBV5-1	-	TRBD1	TRBJ2-7	TGCGCCAGCAGCATAGGGACAGGGGGCTGGTACGAGCAGTACTTC	CASSIGTGGWYEQYF
TRBV7-6	-	TRBD2	TRBJ2-3	TGTGCCAGCTCCGCTCCGGCGGGGGGGCCGTACACAGATACGCAGTATTTT	CASSAPAGGPYTDTQYF
TRBV2	few	TRBD1	TRBJ2-7	TGTGCCAGCAGTGAATTATGGGACAGGGCCGAGCAGTACTTC	CASSELWDRAEQYF
TRBV11-2	once	-	TRBJ1-1	TGTGCCAGCAGCCCGCAACTTAGGAACACTGAAGCTTTCTTT	CASSPQLRNTEAFF
TRBV27	once	-	TRBJ2-7	TGTGCCAGCTGGACACCTCCCTACGAGCAGTACTTC	CASWTPPYEQYF
TRBV12-3/TRBV12-4	-	-	TRBJ1-2	TGTGCCAGCAGTTTAGAGGACATCTATGGCTACACCTTC	CASSLEDIYGYTF
TRBV18	-	-	TRBJ2-7	TGTGCCAGCTCACCCCCTAGCGTGAGCTCCTACGAGCAGTACTTC	CASSPPSVSSYEQYF
TRBV5-4	-	TRBD2	TRBJ2-5	TGTGCCAGCAGCCCCCGACTAGCGGCAAGCCAAGAGACCCAGTACTTC	CASSPRLAASQETQYF
TRBV9	-	TRBD2	TRBJ2-3	TGTGCCAGCAGCGTAGGGCCTAGCGGGACCTGGGCAGATACGCAGTATTTT	CASSVGPSGTWADTQYF
TRBV4-3	once	-	TRBJ1-1	TGCGCCAGCAGCCAAGATCGGGGTGCCTGGAACACTGAAGCTTTCTTT	CASSQDRGAWNTEAFF
TRBV5-4	-	TRBD1	TRBJ1-5	TGTGCCAGCTCACAGGGGAACAATCAGCCCCAGCATTTT	CASSQGNNQPQHF
TRBV19	-	TRBD1	TRBJ1-2	TGTGCCAGTAGGGAGACAGGGTTGTATGGCTACACCTTC	CASRETGLYGYTF
TRBV5-1	-	TRBD2	TRBJ2-1	TGCGCCAGCAGCATCCTGACTAGCGGGAGCAATGAGCAGTTCTTC	CASSILTSGSNEQFF
TRBV7-2	-	-	TRBJ1-2	TGTGCCAGCAGCAAAGCAAACTATGGCTACACCTTC	CASSKANYGYTF
TRBV2	-	-	TRBJ2-2	TGTGCCAGCAGGGGTGGCGGGCGTACCACCACCGGGGAGCTGTTTTTT	CASRGGGRTTTGELFF
TRBV4-3	-	TRBD2	TRBJ2-1	TGCGCCAGCAGCCAAGATGGAGCAGCGGGGGCCTACAATGAGCAGTTCTTC	CASSQDGAAGAYNEQFF
TRBV10-2	-	TRBD1	TRBJ2-5	TGCGCCAGCAGTCCTCGACAGGGCTCCGACCAAGAGACCCAGTACTTC	CASSPRQGSDQETQYF
TRBV19	-	-	TRBJ1-1	TGTGCCAGTAGTCCAGGCGGGGCGTCCTGGGATACTGAAGCTTTCTTT	CASSPGGASWDTEAFF
TRBV12-3/TRBV12-4	-	-	TRBJ2-1	TGTGCCAGCAGTTTAGCTGCAGGGAATGAGCAGTTCTTC	CASSLAAGNEQFF
TRBV13	-	-	TRBJ2-5	TGTGCCAGCAGCTTAGGGACTACCCAAGAGACCCAGTACTTC	CASSLGTTQETQYF
TRBV27	-	-	TRBJ2-7	TGTGCCAGCAGGTTAAACAGGGCAGCCTACGAGCAGTACTTC	CASRLNRAAYEQYF
TRBV18	-	TRBD1	TRBJ1-1	TGTGCCAGCTCACTAATGACAGGGATGAACACTGAAGCTTTCTTT	CASSLMTGMNTEAFF
TRBV5-4	-	TRBD1	TRBJ2-5	TGTGCCAGCACCCCCAGAGGGGGCGAGGAAGAGACCCAGTACTTC	CASTPRGGEEETQYF
TRBV6-5	-	-	TRBJ1-5	TGTGCCAGCTCCACCTCAGGGGAAGGCCAGCCCCAGCATTTT	CASSTSGEGQPQHF
TRBV3-1/TRBV3-2	-	TRBD2	TRBJ2-3	TGTGCCAGCAGCCAAGGCGGGACTAGCGGTAGCACAGATACGCAGTATTTT	CASSQGGTSGSTDTQYF
TRBV18	-	TRBD1	TRBJ2-3	TGTGCCAGCTCACCAACGAGACAGGGGGCAGGAGATACGCAGTATTTT	CASSPTRQGAGDTQYF
TRBV7-9	-	TRBD2	TRBJ2-5	TGTGCCAGCAGCAGAGAGAAGGGCGGGAGGACCCAAGAGACCCAGTACTTC	CASSREKGGRTQETQYF
TRBV7-2	-	TRBD1	TRBJ1-3	TGTGCCAGCAGCTCACGGGACAGGGCTGGAAACACCATATATTTT	CASSSRDRAGNTIYF
TRBV15	-	TRBD2	TRBJ2-1	TGTGCCACCAGCAGAGGTAGCGGGGGGCCCTTTCTAAACAATGAGCAGTTCTTC	CATSRGSGGPFLNNEQFF